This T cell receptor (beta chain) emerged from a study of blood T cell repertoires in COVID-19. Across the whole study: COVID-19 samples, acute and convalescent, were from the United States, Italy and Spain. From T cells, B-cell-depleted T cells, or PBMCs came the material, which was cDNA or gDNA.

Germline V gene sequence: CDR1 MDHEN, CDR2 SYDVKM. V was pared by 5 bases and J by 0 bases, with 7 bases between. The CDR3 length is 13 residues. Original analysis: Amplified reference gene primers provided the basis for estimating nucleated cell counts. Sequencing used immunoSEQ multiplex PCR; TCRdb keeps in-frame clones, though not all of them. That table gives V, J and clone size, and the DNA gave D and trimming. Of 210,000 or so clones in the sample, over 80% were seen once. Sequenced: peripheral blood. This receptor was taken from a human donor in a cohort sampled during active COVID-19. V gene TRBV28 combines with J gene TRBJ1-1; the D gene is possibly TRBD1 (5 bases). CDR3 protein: CASSRGMNTEAFF. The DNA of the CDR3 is TGTGCCAGCAGTAGGGGCATGAACACTGAAGCTTTCTTT. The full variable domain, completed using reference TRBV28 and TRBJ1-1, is DVKVTQSSRYLVKRTGEKVFLECVQDMDHENMFWYRQDPGLGLRLIYFSYDVKMKEKGDIPEGYSVSREKKERFSLILESASTNQTSMYLCASSRGMNTEAFFGQGTRLTVV.